This TCR beta chain was identified during a study of neurological immune-mediated disorders. Every sequencing run drew on 15-18 subjects and yielded over 170 million TCR-beta sequences. TCRdb independently ran MiXCR on the 5' RACE reads; one entry per CDR3 protein. Of fewer than 80,000 distinct CDR3 sequences in the sample, 4% to 6% were seen once. CDR1 SQVTM and CDR2 ANQGSEA come from the germline V gene. This CDR3 region has 13 residues. Trimming removed 7 bases from V and 0 bases from J; junction bases left unmatched: 5. The sample taken for sequencing was PBMCs. The genes are TRBV29-1 and TRBJ1-1; 7 nucleotides line up with TRBD1. The clonotype originates from a woman aged 30 to 39 with multiple sclerosis. In DNA, the CDR3 is TGCAGCGCGGGACAGAACATGAACACTGAAGCTTTCTTT. Amino acid sequence: CSAGQNMNTEAFF.